This T cell receptor beta chain emerged from a study of glioma-infiltrating T cells. Findings of the study overall: Non-neoplastic patients had below-expected tissue-blood divergence, while all gliomas exceeded expectation. Tissue and blood shared very few CDR3 sequences.

This clonotype was counted a few times. Its cognate antigen is unknown. The germline gives CDR1 MNHNS, CDR2 SASEGT. V lost 11 bases, J lost 4 bases, and 15 bases lay in between. This CDR3 has 13 residues. TCR alpha and beta CDR3 regions were amplified from RNA using iRepertoire nested multiplex PCR. TCRdb reprocessed the multiplex PCR reads with MiXCR, giving one entry per CDR3 protein. The data show 400,000 or so distinct CDR3 sequences, with approximately 42% seen just once and 12% held by the top ten. Sequenced material: glioma tissue, nonneoplastic brain tissue, or PBMCs (not recorded which). This TCR came from a human donor with low-grade glioma or glioblastoma, undergoing nonglioma brain surgery, or in good health (not recorded which). The rearrangement links TRBV6-1 to TRBJ2-1, with D hard to call. The DNA for the CDR3 is TGTGCCGCGGCCCTAAACCAGTACAATGAGCAGTTCTTC. This translates into CAAALNQYNEQFF.